This T cell receptor (beta chain) was found in a study of regulatory T cells in long-lasting Graves disease. The time point is: newly diagnosed GD, antithyroid drugs for less than 3 months. TCR sequences were obtained from RNA taken from PBMCs. Investigators report Graves' disease was diagnosed under American Thyroid Association guidelines. This clonotype is a singleton in its sample. The final CDR3 position lacks the conserved phenylalanine or tryptophan, pointing to a likely read error. From germline, CDR1 is MDHEN and CDR2 SYDVKM. The CDR3 extends over 14 amino acids. V lost 2 bases and J 4 bases, leaving 12 bases between the germline ends. To make TCR beta libraries, researchers used iRepertoire HTBI primers and Arm-PCR of CDR3 regions. Using its own MiXCR run on the multiplex PCR reads, TCRdb lists one record per CDR3 protein. The data contain a few hundred thousand distinct CDR3 sequences, around a fifth of them singletons.

These data also formed part of another study, on T cells in Graves' hyperthyroidism and ophthalmopathy.

This clonotype was sampled from a woman aged 30 to 39 with Graves disease. The input for sequencing was peripheral blood mononuclear cells (PBMCs), taken at new diagnosis, from a patient treated with antithyroid drugs. This rearrangement joins TRBV28 to TRBJ2-7; tentative D call: TRBD2 (6 bases). The DNA for the CDR3 is TGTGCCAGCAGTTTAGCCCGGGAGTGGTACGAGCAGTACTTG. It yields the protein CASSLAREWYEQYL.